The 28 T cell receptor beta chains presented below share a single source sample, sequenced in a study of post-analysis software for immune sequencing data. Overall study findings and caveats: Comparison of patients with controls showed 4 to 6 TRBV segments more frequent in patients, TRBV5-6, TRBV5-1 and TRBV20-1 among them.

Antigens for these TCRs are unknown. Sequencing libraries made from TCR beta cDNA carried unique molecular identifiers. Each CDR3 protein is one row after TCRdb ran MiXCR on the PCR reads. The top ten hold approximately 4.4% of the sample, which has 650,000 to 850,000 distinct CDR3 sequences, just over 45% seen once. Material: blood. Receptors were obtained from a girl between 5 and 17 years old with multiple sclerosis.

The chain uses TRBV25-1 and TRBJ2-6, with 9 bases lining up with TRBD2. The CDR3 spans 19 residues. Per the germline V gene, CDR1 is MGHDK and CDR2 is SYGVNS. V dropped 5 bases and J dropped 0; count of bases not matched to a gene: 11. The CDR3 region is CASSSFDSGSVSGANVLTF. CDR3 nucleotides: TGTGCCAGCAGTTCTTTTGATAGCGGGAGTGTCTCTGGGGCCAACGTCCTGACTTTC.

This clonotype was detected only a few times. The chain carries TRBV18 and TRBJ1-5, with 7 bases lining up with TRBD1. CDR3 length: 15 amino acids. J was trimmed by 6 bases and V by 3 bases; bases with no gene match: 8. Germline V gene sequence: CDR1 KGHSH, CDR2 LQKENI. The CDR3 region has the DNA TGTGCCAGCTCACCGGGGACAGAGGAGGGTCAGCCCCAGCATTTT. Its translation is CASSPGTEEGQPQHF.

The chain links TRBV20-1 to TRBJ1-5; D remains unclear. CDR3 size: 12 residues. Germline CDR1 is DFQATT and CDR2 is SNEGSKA (reference sequence). Trimming removed 0 bases from V and 7 bases from J, with 7 bases in between. The DNA for the CDR3 is TGCAGTGCTAGAGATCTCAGCCAGCCCCAGCATTTT. Translated: CSARDLSQPQHF.

This chain links TRBV4-1 with TRBJ2-1; D remains unclear. CDR1 is MGHRA and CDR2 is YSYEKL in the germline V gene. There are 18 residues in the CDR3. Between the trimmed V and J ends, which lost 0 bases and 4 bases, there was a span of 19 bases. CDR3 sequence: CASSQEGQVEDDYNEQFF. In nucleotides, the CDR3 is TGCGCCAGCAGCCAAGAAGGTCAAGTAGAGGATGATTACAATGAGCAGTTCTTC.

This sequence joins TRBV9 and TRBJ1-2, with 7 nucleotides matching TRBD1. In germline, CDR1 is SGDLS, CDR2 YYNGEE. J gave up 5 bases and V 0 bases, and 10 bases lay outside the gene matches. CDR3 size: 16 residues. CDR3 amino acids: CASSVGPTGPSYGYTF. The CDR3 DNA is TGTGCCAGCAGCGTAGGCCCGACAGGGCCTTCATATGGCTACACCTTC.

The J gene is TRBJ2-3, the V gene TRBV4-2; a weak D match, TRBD2 (6 bases). The V and J ends lost 4 bases and 1 base respectively, with 27 bases between them. The CDR3 contains 20 residues. Germline lookup yields CDR1 LGHNA and CDR2 YNFKEQ. CDR3 bases: TGTGCCAGCAGCCGGAGCTCGGGGTTAAGGCAGGGAGGAGGCACAGATACGCAGTATTTT. Translation: CASSRSSGLRQGGGTDTQYF.

Worth noting for this clonotype: A much more abundant neighbour one base away suggests this may be a read error. V usage is TRBV5-4 and J usage is TRBJ2-4; possibly TRBD2 for D (5 bases). CDR1 SGHNT and CDR2 YYREEE come from the germline V gene (reference sequence). CDR3 length equals 16 residues. The CDR3 nucleotides are TGTGTCAGCAGCTTAAGAGCGGACCTAGCCAAAAACATTCAGTACTTC. Translated, it gives CVSSLRADLAKNIQYF. Complete variable domain (other parts from reference TRBV5-4 and TRBJ2-4): ETGVTQSPTHLIKTRGQQVTLRCSSQSGHNTVSWYQQALGQGPQFIFQYYREEENGRGNFPPRFSGLQFPNYSSELNVNALELDDSALYLCVSSLRADLAKNIQYFGAGTRLSVL.

This sequence joins TRBV10-3 and TRBJ2-7, with D maybe TRBD2 (5 bases). The J call is in doubt because the DNA end fits TRBJ2-5 better. The germline gives CDR1 ENHRY, CDR2 SYGVKD. This CDR3 spans 15 amino acids. The CDR3: CAISDVGTDFETQYF. CDR3 coding DNA: TGTGCCATCAGTGATGTGGGCACGGACTTCGAGACCCAGTACTTC.

The sample holds many counts of this clonotype. V gene TRBV12-3 or TRBV12-4 combines with J gene TRBJ2-5; D unclear. V dropped 6 bases and J dropped 5 bases, with 7 bases sitting between them. The CDR3 runs 11 residues. The CDR3 region is CASSHGETQYF. In nucleotides, the CDR3 is TGTGCCAGCAGCCACGGGGAGACCCAGTACTTC.

V and J are TRBV27 and TRBJ2-1, with D unclear. Germline V gene lookup returns CDR1 MNHEY and CDR2 SMNVEV (reference sequence). This CDR3 spans 13 amino acids. The ends were cut back, 3 bases at V and 5 bases at J, with 8 bases in the middle. The CDR3 region has the DNA TGTGCCAGCAGTTTTTCCAGTCACAATGAGCAGTTCTTC. Residues: CASSFSSHNEQFF.

The chain couples TRBV7-8 to TRBJ1-5; D is unresolved. CDR3 size: 15 residues. The ends were cut back, 0 bases at V and 2 bases at J, with 8 bases in the middle. Germline V lookup: CDR1 SGHVS, CDR2 FQNEAQ. The DNA for the CDR3 is TGTGCCAGCAGCTTAGCGCTTCAGGGCAATCAGCCCCAGCATTTT. Protein sequence: CASSLALQGNQPQHF.

In this sample, this clonotype turned up a few times. The rearrangement uses TRBV6-1 and TRBJ2-5, with D possibly TRBD1 on 7 matching bases. Germline loops: CDR1 MNHNS, CDR2 SASEGT. V lost 11 bases to trimming and J lost 2 bases, with 12 bases between them. The CDR3 is 12 amino acids. Written as DNA, the CDR3 is TGTGCCGGAGGGACAGAGCAAGAGACCCAGTACTTC. This encodes CAGGTEQETQYF.

The table lists this clonotype with a few counts. The genes are TRBV20-1 and TRBJ2-5, with D perhaps TRBD1 (6 bases). The last part of the DNA fits TRBJ2-7 better; the J call may be wrong. The CDR3 consists of 14 residues. Germline V gives CDR1 DFQATT, CDR2 SNEGSKA (reference sequence). Here the CDR3 reads CSARGDILNYEQYF. The DNA of the CDR3 is TGCAGTGCTAGAGGGGACATCTTAAATTACGAGCAGTACTTC.

This clonotype appeared once. V gene TRBV3-1 combines with J gene TRBJ2-5, with 9 bases identical to TRBD1. Germline-derived CDR1 and CDR2 are LGHDT and YNNKEL (reference sequence). Unmatched junction bases numbered 9, after V lost 5 bases and J lost 5 bases. CDR3 size: 15 residues. CDR3 sequence reads: CASSSYTGGVETQYF. CDR3 nucleotides: TGTGCCAGCAGCTCGTATACAGGGGGCGTTGAGACCCAGTACTTC.

V usage is TRBV7-6 and J usage is TRBJ2-5; 7 nucleotides agree with TRBD2. The J call may be in error: the DNA end matches TRBJ2-1 better. Germline-derived CDR1 and CDR2 are SGHVS and FNYEAQ. The CDR3 spans 14 residues. CDR3 bases: TGTGCCAGCAGCGGAGCGGGAAGGGGAGAGACCCAGTTCTTC. This gives the protein CASSGAGRGETQFF.

This clonotype was observed a few times. The CDR3 region is CASSPAQGAFYEQYF. The CDR3 DNA follows: TGTGCCAGCTCACCAGCACAGGGGGCCTTCTACGAGCAGTACTTC. This rearrangement joins TRBV18 to TRBJ2-7; the match to TRBD1 covers 9 bases. The germline CDR1 and CDR2 sequences are KGHSH and LQKENI. The V segment lost 2 bases and the J segment 3 bases; nucleotides outside the gene matches: 5. The length of the CDR3 is 15 residues.

CDR3 coding DNA: TGTGCCAGCAAACTCCACCGGGACAGCCCGTCAGGTGAGCAGTTCTTC. It encodes CASKLHRDSPSGEQFF. This chain uses TRBV6-1 with TRBJ2-1; 7 positions agree with TRBD1. CDR3 length: 16 residues. Germline V gene sequence: CDR1 MNHNS, CDR2 SASEGT. Trimming at V came to 7 bases and at J to 9 bases, leaving 18 bases not matched to a gene.

This clonotype has only a few counts. This chain joins TRBV4-3 and TRBJ2-7, with a possible D match to TRBD2 (6 bases). This CDR3 has 16 residues. V shed 3 bases and J shed 4 bases, with 19 bases lying between them. The germline gives CDR1 LGHNA, CDR2 YSLEER. CDR3: CASSQERGDWGYEQYF. The CDR3 DNA sequence: TGCGCCAGCAGCCAGGAGCGCGGGGACTGGGGGTACGAGCAGTACTTC.

The rearrangement uses TRBV29-1 and TRBJ2-5; D could derive from TRBD1 or TRBD2 (5 bases each). The J call may be wrong; the DNA end is better matched by TRBJ2-7. Germline V gene sequence: CDR1 SQVTM, CDR2 ANQGSEA. CDR3 length: 11 residues. The CDR3 coding sequence is TGCAGCGTTGGAGGGGAAGGCGAGCAGTACTTC. This encodes CSVGGEGEQYF.

The CDR3 bases are TGCAGCGTCGACGATCTGGAGGGCCAGGGGAGGGAGACCCAGTTCTTC. Its translation is CSVDDLEGQGRETQFF. The rearrangement joins TRBV29-1 to TRBJ2-1; D is perhaps TRBD2 (7 bases). Looked up from germline, CDR1 is SQVTM and CDR2 is ANQGSEA. CDR3 length: 16 amino acids. Trimming took off 6 bases at V and 13 bases at J, with 31 bases between the two ends.

This chain connects TRBV7-3 to TRBJ2-3; D may be TRBD1 (6 bases). The V end was cut by 8 bases, the J end by 0 bases, with 9 bases between. The germline V gene has CDR1 SGHTA and CDR2 FQGTGA. This CDR3 region has 13 residues. This CDR3 reads CASGTISTDTQYF. The CDR3 region has the DNA TGTGCCAGCGGGACAATAAGCACAGATACGCAGTATTTT.

To note about this clonotype: A read error may account for a junction end that differs from germline. This chain uses TRBV29-1 with TRBJ2-1; 11 bases match TRBD2. CDR3 size: 13 residues. Per the germline V gene, CDR1 is SQVTM and CDR2 is ANQGSEA. The CDR3 is CSHGTSGNNEEFF. The CDR3, as DNA: TGCAGCCACGGGACTAGCGGAAACAATGAGGAGTTCTTC.

There are a few counts of this clonotype. At one end, the junction sequence differs from germline, possibly due to a read error. The gene calls are TRBV27 and TRBJ2-7, with 7 nucleotides matching TRBD2. From germline, CDR1 is MNHEY and CDR2 SMNVEV (reference sequence). This CDR3 contains 18 residues. The CDR3 sequence is CASSLLWGGGTTSSEQYF. The DNA for the CDR3 is TGTGCCAGCAGTTTATTATGGGGGGGGGGAACTACGTCCTCCGAGCAGTACTTC.

The chain joins TRBV6-6 to TRBJ2-4, with D tentatively TRBD1 (5 bases). CDR1 and CDR2 (germline): MNHNY, SVGAGI (reference sequence). The CDR3 runs to 15 residues. Trimming removed 6 bases from V and 0 bases from J, with 12 bases in between. The CDR3 here is CASSHLTVAKNIQYF. DNA for the CDR3: TGTGCCAGCAGCCACCTGACAGTAGCCAAAAACATTCAGTACTTC.

The chain uses TRBV20-1 and TRBJ2-7, with D possibly TRBD2 on 6 matching bases. The CDR3 sequence is 14 residues long. V was cut by 0 bases and J by 2 bases, with 11 bases left in between. Germline V lookup: CDR1 DFQATT, CDR2 SNEGSKA (reference sequence). This CDR3 reads CSARDPGSPYEQYF. In DNA, the CDR3 is TGCAGTGCTAGAGATCCCGGGAGCCCCTACGAGCAGTACTTC.

The chain joins TRBV10-3 to TRBJ2-7, with 8 bases lining up with TRBD1. V shed 6 bases, J shed 3 bases, and the junction held 16 bases outside the gene matches. The CDR3 consists of 17 residues. Per the germline V gene, CDR1 is ENHRY and CDR2 is SYGVKD. The DNA of the CDR3 is TGTGCCATCAGGGAGCGCCGGGACAGGTTAAACCGCTACGAGCAGTACTTC. Amino acid sequence: CAIRERRDRLNRYEQYF.

The chain couples TRBV15 to TRBJ2-1, with 7 bases that match TRBD1. The V gene end was trimmed by 1 base and the J gene end by 4 bases; junction bases not matched to a gene: 7. The CDR3 runs to 16 residues. From germline, CDR1 is LNHNV and CDR2 YYDKDF (reference sequence). The CDR3: CATSRGTGTAYNEQFF. The CDR3 coding sequence is TGTGCCACCAGCAGAGGAACCGGGACAGCATACAATGAGCAGTTCTTC.

This clonotype was seen more than once but under ten times. The chain has TRBV29-1 and TRBJ2-7, with D hard to call. Germline CDR1 and CDR2: SQVTM and ANQGSEA. V was shortened by 0 bases and J by 10 bases, with 10 bases between the two germline ends. The CDR3 has 11 residues. The DNA of the CDR3 is TGCAGCGTTGAAGAAAAGGGCATCCAGTACTTC. Amino acid sequence: CSVEEKGIQYF.